The following is a T cell receptor beta chain sequence with its context. Methods used by the authors: The assay estimated nucleated cells by amplifying reference gene primers. Assay: immunoSEQ multiplex PCR; the TCRdb copy retains only in-frame clones and omits some. That table is the source of V, J and clone size, and D and trimming were worked out from the DNA. The sample includes some 110,000 clones, under 90% of them seen just once. The V and J ends lost 0 bases and 2 bases respectively, with 7 bases between them. The CDR3 covers 14 residues. Germline lookup yields CDR1 MNHEY and CDR2 SVGAGI. This entry comes from a study of blood T cell repertoires in COVID-19. In the study overall: Material from acute and convalescent COVID-19 was sourced from the United States, Italy and Spain. Nucleic acid was either cDNA or gDNA, and it came from T cells, B-cell-depleted T cells, or PBMCs.

The material sequenced was peripheral blood. The chain has TRBV6-5 and TRBJ1-2; D uncertain. The source of this sequence is a woman aged 65 to 85 with acute or convalescent COVID-19. CDR3 amino acids: CASSYSLKNYGYTF. The CDR3 DNA reads as TGTGCCAGCAGTTACTCCCTAAAAAACTATGGCTACACCTTC.